This TCR beta chain came from a study of T cell repertoires in cytomegalovirus infection. Background on the study: The study used recently identified HLA-C-restricted and well-studied HLA-B-restricted CMV epitopes.

From the reads, TCRdb called clonotypes with MiXCR, one entry per CDR3 protein. The data hold 450,000 to 550,000 distinct CDR3 sequences, with roughly 43% observed a single time. Study-wide results and caveats: It was HLA-C-restricted CMV-specific TCR beta clonotypes that dominated the response ex vivo. Public TCR beta family frequency separated CMV-and-HLA carriers, including in an independent cohort.

The sample holds a few counts of this clonotype. Its specificity is unknown. Trimming left V 1 base short and J 5 bases short, with 15 bases between. CDR1 and CDR2 (germline): SGHTA, FQGNSA. The CDR3 runs 15 residues. This receptor was obtained from a human donor in good health (CMV status not recorded). Some clones in this sample may be carry-over from other donors' samples. V usage is TRBV7-2 and J usage is TRBJ2-7; D might be TRBD1 (6 bases). The source was cultured PBMCs, collected from culture after CMV antigen stimulation. In DNA form, the CDR3 reads TGTGCCAGCAGCTTAGACGGGTTCAAGGGGGACGAGCAGTACTTC. This translates into CASSLDGFKGDEQYF. Drawing the rest from reference TRBV7-2 and TRBJ2-7, the complete variable domain is GAGVSQSPSNKVTEKGKDVELRCDPISGHTALYWYRQSLGQGLEFLIYFQGNSAPDKSGLPSDRFSAERTGGSVSTLTIQRTQQEDSAVYLCASSLDGFKGDEQYFGPGTRLTVT.